Included here is one T cell receptor beta chain sequence, with context. The target antigen is unknown. This sample is part of a study of PD-L1 blockade in urothelial cancer. As for the study in general: Most patients, about nine tenths of the roughly 30, were males with bladder-origin cancer. Regarding the study as a whole: Durable benefit accompanied greater 3-week expansion of tumor-associated blood clones.

Profiled with immunoSEQ multiplex PCR; TCRdb holds only in-frame clones, not every one. The sample includes 95,000 to 150,000 clones, about 83% of them seen just once. As to time point: peripheral blood 6 weeks after treatment start. Per germline, CDR1 SGHRS and CDR2 YFSETQ. The V end lost 5 bases, the J end lost 3 bases, and 12 bases lay between the germline ends. This CDR3 comprises 13 residues. This clonotype originated in a man in his fifties with urothelial cancer. The V and J genes are TRBV5-1 and TRBJ2-7; TRBD2 is a possible D gene (6 bases). Source: PBMCs, taken around atezolizumab (anti-PD-L1) treatment. The CDR3 sequence is CASRRDPDYEQYF. The CDR3 nucleotides read TGCGCCAGCAGGCGGGACCCCGACTACGAGCAGTACTTC.